The table lists the clone carrying this TCR beta chain with a count of one. Its antigen is undetermined. The data belong to a study of T cell responses to AZD1222 COVID-19 vaccine. Overall study findings and caveats: Donors in the cohort were predominantly white British and more often female, and clonal diversity was possibly underestimated.

In germline, CDR1 is SGHNT, CDR2 YYREEE (reference sequence). The CDR3 spans 13 residues. The V and J ends lost 3 bases and 2 bases respectively, with 8 bases between them. Repertoires were generated with immunoSEQ multiplex PCR, while TCRdb's copy carries only in-frame clones and drops some. This sample has 150,000 to 200,000 clones; roughly 92% occur once, and the top ten carry roughly 1.5%. The rearrangement joins TRBV5-4 to TRBJ2-5; the D call may be TRBD1 or TRBD2 (5 bases each). The starting material was peripheral blood, obtained on day 0 of AZD1222 vaccination. This sequence was found in an adult in good health. The CDR3 is CASSSGRQETQYF. The DNA for the CDR3 is TGTGCCAGCAGCTCGGGACGGCAAGAGACCCAGTACTTC.